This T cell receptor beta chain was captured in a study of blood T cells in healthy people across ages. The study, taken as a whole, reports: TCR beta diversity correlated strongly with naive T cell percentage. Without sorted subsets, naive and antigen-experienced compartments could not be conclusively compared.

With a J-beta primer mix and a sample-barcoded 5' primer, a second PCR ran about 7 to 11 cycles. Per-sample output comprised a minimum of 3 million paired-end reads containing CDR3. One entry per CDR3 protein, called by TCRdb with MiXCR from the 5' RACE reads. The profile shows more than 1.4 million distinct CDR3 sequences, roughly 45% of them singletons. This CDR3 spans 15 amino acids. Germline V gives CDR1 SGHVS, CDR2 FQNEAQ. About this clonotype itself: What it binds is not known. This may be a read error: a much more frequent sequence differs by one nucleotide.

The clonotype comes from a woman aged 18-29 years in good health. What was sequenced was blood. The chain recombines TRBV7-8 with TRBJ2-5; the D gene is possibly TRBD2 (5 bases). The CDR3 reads CASSPTGLLQGTQYF. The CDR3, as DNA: TGTGCCAGCAGCCCTACCGGACTTCTCCAAGGGACCCAGTACTTC.